This TCR beta chain was identified in a study of T cell changes during pregnancy in multiple sclerosis. TCRdb's copy holds only in-frame clones and misses some; the assay was immunoSEQ multiplex PCR. The profile covers roughly 72,000 clones, with 94% appearing a single time and less than 0.15% taken by the ten largest. This CDR3 spans 14 amino acids. The V gene lost 5 bases and the J gene lost 5 bases, with 14 bases spanning the gap. Germline V lookup: CDR1 LNHDA, CDR2 SQIVND (reference sequence). This clonotype originated in a female donor with multiple sclerosis, enrolled in a pregnancy study. This chain links TRBV19 with TRBJ2-3; D perhaps matches TRBD1 (5 bases). The source was CD4+ T cells from peripheral blood mononuclear cells, collected after pregnancy. This CDR3 reads CASSLTGNLDTQYF. For the CDR3, the DNA is TGTGCCAGTAGTTTAACAGGAAATTTAGATACGCAGTATTTT.